This TCR beta chain appears in the sequencing data of a study of T cell responses to AZD1222 COVID-19 vaccine. Background on the study: Second doses that came at about 4 or about 12 weeks were put together.

TCRdb's table, derived via immunoSEQ multiplex PCR, lists solely in-frame clones and lacks some. The repertoire holds about 120,000 clones, with approximately 85% as singletons. This CDR3 comprises 17 residues. Germline CDR1 is SGHTA and CDR2 is FQGNSA. J lost 4 bases, V lost 3 bases, and 10 bases had no gene match. About this clone itself: The antigen is undetermined.

Study results and caveats: The donor cohort was predominantly white British with a female majority, and clonal diversity may have been underestimated. Nearly half of spike-specific TCRs reportedly go after variant regions that carry no mutations.

The input for sequencing was peripheral blood, taken on day 0 of AZD1222 vaccination. This rearrangement joins TRBV7-2 to TRBJ2-1; 9 positions agree with TRBD2. The source is an adult in good health. CDR3 amino acids: CASSFQVSGGRYNEQFF. CDR3 DNA sequence: TGTGCCAGCAGCTTTCAAGTAAGCGGGGGGCGATACAATGAGCAGTTCTTC.